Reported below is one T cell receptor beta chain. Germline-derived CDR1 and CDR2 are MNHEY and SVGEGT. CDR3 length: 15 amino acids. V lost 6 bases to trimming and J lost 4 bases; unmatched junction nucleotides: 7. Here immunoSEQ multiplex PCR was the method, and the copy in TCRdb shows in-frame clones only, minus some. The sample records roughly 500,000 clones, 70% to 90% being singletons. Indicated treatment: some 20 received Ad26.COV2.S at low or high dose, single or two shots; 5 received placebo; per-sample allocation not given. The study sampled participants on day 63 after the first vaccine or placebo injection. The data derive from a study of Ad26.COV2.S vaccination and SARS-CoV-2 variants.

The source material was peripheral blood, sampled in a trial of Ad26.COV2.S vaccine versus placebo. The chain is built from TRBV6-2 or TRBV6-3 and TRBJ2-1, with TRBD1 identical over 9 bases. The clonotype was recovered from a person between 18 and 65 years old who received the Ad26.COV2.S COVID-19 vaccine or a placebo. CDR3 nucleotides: TGTGCCAGCAGCCGAGGGGACAGGGCGTACAATGAGCAGTTCTTC. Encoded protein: CASSRGDRAYNEQFF.